What follows are 28 T cell receptor beta chains derived from one specimen sequenced in a study of graft-versus-host responses after intestinal transplantation. Profiling relied on immunoSEQ multiplex PCR, and the TCRdb table lists in-frame clones only, not all of them. The table includes roughly 5,000 clones, about 25% detected once. Around 200,000 CFSE-labeled responder cells were plated with around 200,000 irradiated, violet-dye-labeled stimulator cells. Source: alloreactive CD8+ T cells from a mixed lymphocyte reaction culture, taken before transplantation. The sample's subset: CFSE-low proliferating T cells sorted from approximately six-day pre-transplant mixed lymphocyte reaction (GvH or HvG direction). The receptors here all came from a human patient who was an organ donor for intestinal transplantation.

This sequence joins TRBV5-4 and TRBJ1-2, with TRBD1 matching over 7 bases. J gave up 4 bases and V 4 bases, and 4 bases lay outside the gene matches. CDR3 size: 13 residues. Germline lookup yields CDR1 SGHNT and CDR2 YYREEE (reference sequence). DNA for the CDR3: TGTGCCAGCAGCCTCCGGACAGGCTATGGCTACACCTTC. This translates into CASSLRTGYGYTF.

The CDR3 here is CASTGGGNQPQHF. CDR3 in DNA: TGTGCCAGCACGGGGGGCGGCAATCAGCCCCAGCATTTT. The chain joins TRBV7-8 to TRBJ1-5; TRBD1 might be the D (6 bases). CDR3 length equals 13 residues. V lost 7 bases and J lost 2, with 9 bases in between. Germline V gene data show CDR1 as SGHVS and CDR2 as FQNEAQ.

This clone was detected a few times. The rearrangement uses TRBV5-1 and TRBJ2-5; weak D call: TRBD2 (7 bases). The CDR3 loop spans 14 amino acids. V lost 1 base and J lost 5, with 12 bases in between. Germline-derived CDR1 and CDR2 are SGHRS and YFSETQ. DNA for the CDR3: TGCGCCAGCAGCTTGTACGGGGGGCGGGAGACCCAGTACTTC. Protein sequence: CASSLYGGRETQYF.

In this sample, this clone turned up a few times. The J gene is TRBJ2-7, the V gene TRBV6-5, with D tentatively TRBD1 (6 bases). The CDR3 extends over 12 amino acids. V lost 6 bases to trimming and J lost 7 bases, with 13 bases between them. The germline gives CDR1 MNHEY, CDR2 SVGAGI. The CDR3 region is CASSRDRMEQYV. In DNA form, the CDR3 reads TGTGCCAGCAGCCGCGACAGGATGGAGCAGTACGTC.

The chain recombines TRBV2 with TRBJ2-3; D is uncertain. Germline V lookup: CDR1 SNHLY, CDR2 FYNNEI. V was shortened by 4 bases and J by 1 base, with 12 bases between the two germline ends. The CDR3 consists of 15 residues. This CDR3 is CASSGSWLGTDTQYF. As DNA, the CDR3 is TGTGCCAGCAGTGGGTCCTGGCTTGGCACAGATACGCAGTATTTT.

This clone is termed medium-sized. J is TRBJ2-7 and V is TRBV18; 8 bases match TRBD1. The CDR3 loop spans 15 amino acids. Germline assignment: CDR1 KGHSH and CDR2 LQKENI. V gave up 2 bases and J gave up 6 bases; unmatched junction bases: 9. The CDR3 protein is CASSPNSDREIEQYV. CDR3 nucleotide sequence: TGTGCCAGCTCACCAAACTCGGACAGGGAGATCGAGCAGTACGTC.

On this clone: A read error is possible here, since a much larger clone lies one base away. The identical CDR3 is also encoded by other nucleotide sequences in the sample. The chain uses TRBV2 and TRBJ2-2; perhaps TRBD1 as D (7 bases). CDR1 and CDR2 from the germline V gene are SNHLY and FYNNEI. The length of the CDR3 is 16 residues. The V end lost 3 bases, the J end lost 6 bases, and 17 bases lay between the germline ends. DNA of the CDR3: TGTGCCAGCAGTGAGGAACCAGGGGGGCTCGCCGGGGAGCTGTTTTTT. It yields the protein CASSEEPGGLAGELFF.

This clone was recorded a few times. V is TRBV27 and J is TRBJ2-1; tentative D call: TRBD1 (5 bases). Trimming pared 6 bases from V and 9 bases from J, leaving 9 bases between. CDR1 MNHEY and CDR2 SMNVEV come from the germline V gene (reference sequence). This CDR3 region has 11 residues. The CDR3: CASSLGAEQFF. The CDR3 nucleotides read TGTGCCAGCAGCCTAGGGGCTGAGCAGTTCTTC.

In its sample, this clone was seen a few times. The chain combines TRBV5-6 with TRBJ2-7; no clear D. The V end lost 1 base, the J end lost 0 bases, and 8 bases lay between the germline ends. The CDR3 contains 14 residues. Germline lookup yields CDR1 SGHDT and CDR2 YYEEEE. The CDR3 here is CASSLWYSSYEQYV. CDR3 sequence (DNA): TGTGCCAGCAGCTTGTGGTACAGCTCCTACGAGCAGTACGTC.

This clone was recorded a few times. The chain has TRBV29-1 and TRBJ2-3; a weak D match, TRBD1 (6 bases). Germline loops: CDR1 SQVTM, CDR2 ANQGSEA. The CDR3 has 16 residues. Trimming took 4 bases from V and 4 from J, leaving 21 bases between them. This CDR3 reads CSVGIADRFMADTQYF. In nucleotides, the CDR3 is TGCAGCGTTGGGATTGCGGACAGATTCATGGCAGATACGCAGTATTTT.

The V gene is TRBV19, the J gene TRBJ1-2; 8 bases map to TRBD1. Germline trimming cut 7 bases from V and 7 bases from J; bases unmatched to any gene: 5. Germline V gene lookup returns CDR1 LNHDA and CDR2 SQIVND (reference sequence). The CDR3 extends over 12 amino acids. CDR3 sequence reads: CASTTGGAGYTF. The CDR3 region has the DNA TGTGCCAGTACAACAGGGGGTGCTGGCTACACCTTC.

Within the sample, this clone is medium-sized. The chain recombines TRBV21-1 with TRBJ2-7; the table's D call, TRBD1, has no DNA check behind it. TRBV21-1 is flagged as a pseudogene. This CDR3 comprises 8 residues. This CDR3 is CASMALYV. The CDR3 DNA follows: TGTGCCAGCATGGCTTTGTACGTC.

This clone was recorded a few times. The rearrangement uses TRBV7-9 and TRBJ2-1; perhaps TRBD2 as D (5 bases). Germline loops: CDR1 SEHNR, CDR2 FQNEAQ (reference sequence). Trimming took 5 bases from V and 11 from J, leaving 25 bases between them. The CDR3 runs 16 residues. CDR3 in DNA: TGTGCCAGCAGCGACGTAGAGGGCCAACACCGTAATCAGCAGTTCTTC. This codes for CASSDVEGQHRNQQFF.

The gene calls are TRBV10-3 and TRBJ2-5; TRBD1 agrees at 10 bases. The V gene's germline CDR1 is ENHRY and CDR2 SYGVKD. The V segment lost 2 bases and the J segment 4 bases; nucleotides outside the gene matches: 16. The CDR3 length is 19 residues. CDR3 bases: TGTGCCATCAGTGAGCGCAGCCCGGGACAGGGGCCCGACGGAGAGACCCAGTACTTC. This translates into CAISERSPGQGPDGETQYF.

The rearrangement uses TRBV4-2 and TRBJ2-2, with TRBD1 matching 7 bases. This CDR3 spans 14 amino acids. Per germline, CDR1 LGHNA and CDR2 YNFKEQ. V trimming: 4 bases; J trimming: 2 bases; junction bases outside the gene matches: 1. CDR3 amino acids: CASSRQGNTGELFF. The DNA of the CDR3 is TGTGCCAGCAGCCGACAGGGAAACACCGGGGAGCTGTTTTTT.

The DNA of the CDR3 is TGTGCCTGGAGTGTACAAGCGAGCTCCTATAATTCACCCCTCCACTTT. It codes for CAWSVQASSYNSPLHF. The chain carries TRBV30 and TRBJ1-6, with unresolved D. The ends were cut back, 0 bases at V and 0 bases at J, with 9 bases in the middle. The CDR3 has 16 residues. CDR1 and CDR2 from the germline V gene are GTSNPN and SVGIG (reference sequence).

This clone qualifies as medium-sized. This chain connects TRBV2 to TRBJ2-7; TRBD1 might be the D (6 bases). The germline V gene has CDR1 SNHLY and CDR2 FYNNEI. The CDR3 runs 13 residues. The V and J ends lost 6 bases and 3 bases respectively, with 12 bases between them. The CDR3 region is CASRKQGFYEQYV. CDR3 in DNA: TGTGCCAGCAGGAAACAGGGATTCTACGAGCAGTACGTC.

Ten or more counts support this clone. J is TRBJ2-1 and V is TRBV4-2; 12 nucleotides line up with TRBD2. This CDR3 comprises 16 residues. V trimming: 1 base; J trimming: 4 bases; junction bases outside the gene matches: 2. The germline V gene encodes CDR1 LGHNA and CDR2 YNFKEQ. CDR3 sequence: CASSQVTSGGYNEQFF. Written as DNA, the CDR3 is TGTGCCAGCAGCCAAGTGACTAGCGGGGGATACAATGAGCAGTTCTTC.

This clone is medium-sized. The chain carries TRBV5-4 and TRBJ1-2, with D possibly TRBD1 on 5 matching bases. CDR1 SGHNT and CDR2 YYREEE come from the germline V gene (reference sequence). This CDR3 comprises 17 residues. V was pared by 0 bases and J by 6 bases, with 21 bases between. The CDR3 region has the DNA TGTGCCAGCAGCTTGGGGAAAGTGGTCCAGGGAATGAATGGCTACACCTTC. Its translation: CASSLGKVVQGMNGYTF. Using reference TRBV5-4 and TRBJ1-2 for the parts outside the CDR3, the full variable domain is ETGVTQSPTHLIKTRGQQVTLRCSSQSGHNTVSWYQQALGQGPQFIFQYYREEENGRGNFPPRFSGLQFPNYSSELNVNALELDDSALYLCASSLGKVVQGMNGYTFGSGTRLTVV.

V gene TRBV28 combines with J gene TRBJ2-4; a weak D match, TRBD1 (6 bases). Germline CDR1 and CDR2: MDHEN and SYDVKM. The V end lost 5 bases, the J end lost 8 bases, and 19 bases lay between the germline ends. This CDR3 region has 15 residues. CDR3 sequence: CASSTEQGLWDIQYF. Written as DNA, the CDR3 is TGTGCCAGCAGTACAGAACAGGGATTATGGGACATTCAGTACTTC.

This clone has just a few counts. The J gene is TRBJ2-1, the V gene TRBV7-3; 7 bases are a match to TRBD2. Trimming cost V 4 bases and J 5 bases; bases outside gene matches: 5. CDR1 SGHTA and CDR2 FQGTGA come from the germline V gene. The CDR3 runs to 14 residues. CDR3 in amino acids: CASSSGGGNNEQFF. CDR3 nucleotides: TGTGCCAGCAGCTCTGGGGGGGGAAACAATGAGCAGTTCTTC.

This clone was found a few times. This chain links TRBV7-9 with TRBJ1-1; TRBD1 is a possible D gene (6 bases). CDR1 and CDR2 (germline): SEHNR, FQNEAQ (reference sequence). CDR3 size: 16 residues. The ends were cut back, 2 bases at V and 1 base at J, with 14 bases in the middle. CDR3 bases: TGTGCCAGCAGCTTATACGGGGGGGCCCGGAACACTGAAGCTTTCTTT. It is translated as CASSLYGGARNTEAFF.

This clone was detected ten times or more. The junction shows a germline mismatch at one end, possibly a read error. The chain combines TRBV27 with TRBJ2-3; 9 nucleotides line up with TRBD1. The V gene's germline CDR1 is MNHEY and CDR2 SMNVEV (reference sequence). The CDR3 extends over 12 amino acids. The CDR3 protein is CASSLSGTGLDF. The CDR3 DNA sequence: TGTGCCAGCAGTTTAAGTGGGACAGGGTTGGATTTT.

This clone was seen a few times. The chain employs TRBV7-2 and TRBJ1-3; weak D call: TRBD1 (6 bases). The CDR3 totals 18 residues. CDR1 SGHTA and CDR2 FQGNSA come from the germline V gene. Trimming shortened V by 1 base and J by 0 bases, and 16 bases separated the two germline ends. The DNA of the CDR3 is TGTGCCAGCAGCTTAGTAGGCTGGGACACTATCTCTGGAAACACCATATATTTT. Translated, it gives CASSLVGWDTISGNTIYF.

J is TRBJ2-6 and V is TRBV29-1; the match to TRBD2 covers 8 bases. The junction had 4 bases not matched to a gene; V was cut back by 4 bases and J by 2 bases. This CDR3 has 15 residues. Per germline, CDR1 SQVTM and CDR2 ANQGSEA. The chain's CDR3 is CSVGGRGAGANVLTF. As DNA, the CDR3 is TGCAGCGTTGGGGGGCGGGGGGCTGGGGCCAACGTCCTGACTTTC.

This clone occurred a few times. The chain combines TRBV5-4 with TRBJ1-6, with D unresolved. Between the trimmed V and J ends, which lost 5 bases and 5 bases, there was a span of 17 bases. CDR1 SGHNT and CDR2 YYREEE come from the germline V gene (reference sequence). There are 16 residues in the CDR3. CDR3 in amino acids: CASRSVYGGHNSPLHF. In DNA form, the CDR3 reads TGTGCCAGCAGATCAGTATACGGAGGACATAATTCACCCCTCCACTTT.

The chain has TRBV28 and TRBJ1-1; tentatively, D is TRBD1 (6 bases). The germline CDR1 and CDR2 sequences are MDHEN and SYDVKM. With 8 bases removed from V and 8 bases from J, the gap between germline ends came to 12 bases. This CDR3 spans 11 amino acids. The CDR3 nucleotides read TGTGCCAGCCTGTCAGGGACAGAAGCTTTCTTT. Its translation: CASLSGTEAFF.

This clone was detected a few times. The chain carries TRBV4-1 and TRBJ2-5, with D possibly matching TRBD1 (5 bases). Germline V CDR1 and CDR2: MGHRA, YSYEKL. The V gene lost 5 bases and the J gene lost 1 base, with 11 bases spanning the gap. This CDR3 is built from 14 residues. The CDR3 is CASSKGWGQETQYF. CDR3 in DNA: TGCGCCAGCAGCAAGGGGTGGGGCCAAGAGACCCAGTACTTC.